These 29 T cell receptor beta chains were all obtained from the same sample, sequenced in a study of T cells in women clearing cervical HPV infection. The data were produced by immunoSEQ multiplex PCR, yet TCRdb's version contains in-frame clones alone and is incomplete. In all, the sample yields around 38,000 clones. The sequencing input was blood buffy coat. The receptors originated from a woman aged 18 to 75 with a cervical HPV16 infection that either progressed to CIN3+ or cleared (not recorded which).

Of note for this clone: Coverage ceases 3 residues before the CDR3 finishes, and the germline J gene fills in the end. The chain employs TRBV20-1 and TRBJ2-1; TRBD2 agrees at 10 bases. The J segment lost 9 bases and the V segment lost 0 bases, leaving 11 bases of the junction unmatched. The CDR3 consists of 16 residues. Germline V lookup: CDR1 DFQATT, CDR2 SNEGSKA (reference sequence). This CDR3 reads CSARDQRLAGVGEQFF. The sequenced part of the CDR3 DNA is TGCAGTGCTAGAGATCAGCGGCTAGCGGGAGTCGGTGAG.

The CDR3 loop is CASSKRGKGEDYGYTF. The DNA read from the CDR3 is TGTGCCAGTAGTAAACGGGGGAAGGGCGAGGACTATGGC. The chain recombines TRBV19 with TRBJ1-2, with TRBD1 as a possible D gene (5 bases). The read is 3 residues too short to cover the CDR3 end, so that end is filled in from the germline J gene. V shed 4 bases and J shed 3 bases, with 18 bases lying between them. Germline-derived CDR1 and CDR2 are LNHDA and SQIVND (reference sequence). The CDR3 runs to 16 residues.

Regarding this clone: The read gets to within 3 residues of the CDR3 end, and the germline J gene fills in the rest. This chain uses TRBV19 with TRBJ2-1; TRBD2 aligns across 8 bases. Germline trimming cut 6 bases from V and 8 bases from J; bases unmatched to any gene: 18. CDR1 LNHDA and CDR2 SQIVND come from the germline V gene (reference sequence). The CDR3 has 17 amino acids. The CDR3 sequence is CASSPTVVSGTRDEQFF. The DNA read from the CDR3 is TGTGCCAGTAGCCCCACGGTGGTTAGCGGGACGAGGGATGAG.

Remarks on this clone: The read halts 3 residues ahead of the CDR3 end, with the missing end drawn from the germline J gene. The V gene is TRBV18, the J gene TRBJ2-3; D gene ambiguous. V dropped 3 bases and J dropped 2 bases, with 3 bases sitting between them. Germline CDR1 is KGHSH and CDR2 is LQKENI. CDR3 length equals 12 residues. CDR3 bases read: TGTGCCAGCTCACCCTACACAGATACG. Encoded protein: CASSPYTDT. The complete CDR3 protein is CASSPYTDTQYF.

On this clone itself: The CDR3 end falls 3 residues outside the read, so it is completed with the germline J gene. The genes are TRBV2 and TRBJ1-2; 8 nucleotides align to TRBD1. The V and J ends lost 5 bases and 6 bases, in that order; junction bases with no gene match: 11. The germline CDR1 and CDR2 sequences are SNHLY and FYNNEI. This CDR3 has 15 amino acids. CDR3 bases read: TGTGCCAGCAGTCCTAGGACAGGGAGGGCTAATGGC. This codes for CASSPRTGRANG. The CDR3 as a whole reads CASSPRTGRANGYTF.

A word on this clone: The read finishes 3 residues shy of the CDR3 end, and the germline J gene is used to complete it. V gene TRBV7-9 combines with J gene TRBJ1-1; TRBD1 matches at 8 bases. The CDR3 extends over 13 amino acids. Germline V gene lookup returns CDR1 SEHNR and CDR2 FQNEAQ (reference sequence). CDR3 DNA (partial): TGTGCCAGCAGCACGGACAGGGTTAAATGG. Residues: CASSTDRVKW. The full CDR3 sequence reads CASSTDRVKWAFF.

Regarding this clone: The read gets to within 3 residues of the CDR3 end, and the germline J gene fills in the rest. The V call is TRBV28, the J call TRBJ1-6; the match to TRBD1 covers 11 bases. This CDR3 comprises 18 residues. Germline V lookup: CDR1 MDHEN, CDR2 SYDVKM. V trimming: 10 bases; J trimming: 7 bases; junction bases outside the gene matches: 18. The CDR3 DNA, read in part, is TGTGCCACCCACCGGGACAGGGGGTCGAGTTTACCCAATTCACCC. Translated: CATHRDRGSSLPNSP. In full, the CDR3 reads CATHRDRGSSLPNSPLHF.

As for this clone: The read comes to an end 3 residues before the CDR3 does, leaving the germline J gene to fill in the end. The chain combines TRBV18 with TRBJ1-2, with 7 nucleotides matching TRBD1. Germline lookup yields CDR1 KGHSH and CDR2 LQKENI. This CDR3 comprises 17 residues. With 4 bases clipped from V and 0 bases from J, the junction kept 11 bases outside the gene matches. CDR3 region: CASSRRDSDNPNYGYTF. The DNA read from the CDR3 is TGTGCCAGCTCACGCCGGGACAGTGACAATCCTAACTATGGC.

Worth noting for this clone: The observed sequence ends 3 residues before the CDR3 terminus, with the missing tail filled in from the germline J gene. The chain carries TRBV5-1 and TRBJ2-1; 10 positions agree with TRBD1. Trimming cost V 3 bases and J 4 bases; bases outside gene matches: 7. CDR1 and CDR2 from the germline V gene are SGHRS and YFSETQ. The CDR3 runs to 16 residues. The CDR3 DNA, read in part, is TGCGCCAGCAGCTACTCCGGGACAGGGGTATACAATGAG. This sequence encodes CASSYSGTGVYNE. The whole CDR3 protein reads CASSYSGTGVYNEQFF.

About this clone: The DNA ends 3 residues before the CDR3 does, and the rest of the CDR3 is filled in from the germline J gene. The rearrangement links TRBV20-1 to TRBJ2-5, with D perhaps matching TRBD1 (6 bases). CDR3 length: 15 amino acids. The V gene lost 6 bases and the J gene lost 2 bases, with 19 bases spanning the gap. Per the germline V gene, CDR1 is DFQATT and CDR2 is SNEGSKA (reference sequence). This chain's CDR3 is CSASPPGVWQETQYF. CDR3 DNA (partial): TGCAGTGCCTCACCTCCAGGGGTTTGGCAAGAGACC.

To note about this clone: The read terminates 3 residues ahead of where the CDR3 ends, so the germline J gene completes it. The chain employs TRBV5-4 and TRBJ2-3; the D is unclear. Germline CDR1 reads SGHNT; CDR2 reads YYREEE (reference sequence). The CDR3 extends over 14 amino acids. Between the trimmed V and J ends, which lost 4 bases and 2 bases, there was a span of 11 bases. The CDR3 protein is CASSPRRVTDTQYF. The covered CDR3 bases are TGTGCCAGCAGCCCTAGACGGGTCACAGATACG. The whole variable domain, remainder taken from reference TRBV5-4 and TRBJ2-3, is ETGVTQSPTHLIKTRGQQVTLRCSSQSGHNTVSWYQQALGQGPQFIFQYYREEENGRGNFPPRFSGLQFPNYSSELNVNALELDDSALYLCASSPRRVTDTQYFGPGTRLTVL.

Note on this clone: The CDR3 end lies 3 residues beyond the end of the read and is filled in from the germline J gene. The chain joins TRBV10-3 to TRBJ1-4; 8 positions agree with TRBD1. V lost 6 bases to trimming and J lost 8 bases; unmatched junction nucleotides: 5. There are 13 residues in the CDR3. Looked up from germline, CDR1 is ENHRY and CDR2 is SYGVKD. The CDR3 bases that were read are TGTGCCATCAGACAACAGGGGGAGGAAAAA. It encodes CAIRQQGEEK. The whole CDR3 sequence reads CAIRQQGEEKLFF.

A remark on this clone: The read ends 3 residues early relative to the CDR3; the germline J gene fills the gap. The rearrangement joins TRBV20-1 to TRBJ2-2; 11 nucleotides agree with TRBD2. Germline CDR1 DFQATT, CDR2 SNEGSKA (reference sequence). The CDR3 covers 15 residues. V shed 2 bases and J 7 bases; nucleotides not matched to a gene: 6. The covered CDR3 bases are TGCAGTGCTAGATATAGCGGGAGGGCGAGCGGGGAG. Amino acids: CSARYSGRASGE. In full, the CDR3 reads CSARYSGRASGELFF.

A note on this clone: The read is 3 residues too short to cover the CDR3 end, so that end is filled in from the germline J gene. The same CDR3 is also encoded by other DNA sequences in this sample. The chain couples TRBV29-1 to TRBJ1-5, with 7 nucleotides matching TRBD1. Germline values: CDR1 SQVTM, CDR2 ANQGSEA. This CDR3 spans 13 amino acids. The V gene end was trimmed by 5 bases and the J gene end by 4 bases; junction bases not matched to a gene: 5. Here the CDR3 reads CSVLTGLNQPQHF. The covered CDR3 bases are TGCAGCGTTCTGACAGGGCTGAATCAGCCC.

With regard to this clone: Read coverage stops 3 residues before the CDR3 terminus; the germline J gene supplies the remainder. The chain employs TRBV19 and TRBJ2-1, with D hard to call. V was pared by 4 bases and J by 7 bases, with 11 bases between. CDR1 LNHDA and CDR2 SQIVND come from the germline V gene (reference sequence). The CDR3 runs 13 residues. The sequenced CDR3 bases are TGTGCCAGTAGTAGCGCCCTTCATAATGAG. Protein sequence: CASSSALHNE. The full CDR3 sequence reads CASSSALHNEQFF.

Points on this clone: The read gets to within 3 residues of the CDR3 end, and the germline J gene fills in the rest. The chain couples TRBV20-1 to TRBJ1-4; 9 positions match TRBD1. The length of the CDR3 is 14 residues. Losses at the gene ends were 6 bases for V and 7 bases for J; bases not matched to a gene: 9. The germline CDR1 and CDR2 sequences are DFQATT and SNEGSKA (reference sequence). Partial CDR3 DNA: TGCAGTGCGACGGGTCGGGACAGGGTTGAAAAA. It codes for CSATGRDRVEK. The whole CDR3 protein reads CSATGRDRVEKLFF.

CDR3 in amino acids: CSAREGQGIETQYF. The part of the CDR3 DNA that was read is TGCAGTGCTAGAGAGGGACAGGGAATAGAGACC. The rearrangement joins TRBV20-1 to TRBJ2-5; TRBD1 aligns across 9 bases. The read ends 3 residues early relative to the CDR3; the germline J gene fills the gap. This CDR3 has 14 amino acids. Germline CDR1 and CDR2: DFQATT and SNEGSKA (reference sequence). Trimming cost V 0 bases and J 4 bases; bases outside gene matches: 3.

On this clone itself: The read ends 3 residues shy of where the CDR3 ends; the end is completed using the germline J gene. V gene TRBV19 combines with J gene TRBJ1-5; D may be TRBD1 (6 bases). CDR3 size: 16 residues. The germline V gene has CDR1 LNHDA and CDR2 SQIVND (reference sequence). Deletions cut 3 bases from V and 5 bases from J, with 17 bases between. CDR3 bases read: TGTGCCAGTAGTATTGTGGTGGGGGACACCTATCAGCCC. Translating it yields CASSIVVGDTYQP. The complete CDR3 reads CASSIVVGDTYQPQHF. Variable domain in full (rest from reference TRBV19 and TRBJ1-5): DGGITQSPKYLFRKEGQNVTLSCEQNLNHDAMYWYRQDPGQGLRLIYYSQIVNDFQKGDIAEGYSVSREKKESFPLTVTSAQKNPTAFYLCASSIVVGDTYQPQHFGDGTRLSIL.

A note on this clone: The observed sequence ends 3 residues before the CDR3 terminus, with the missing tail filled in from the germline J gene. V is TRBV29-1 and J is TRBJ2-5; 9 bases agree with TRBD1. The CDR3 covers 14 residues. The V and J ends lost 7 bases and 5 bases, in that order; junction bases with no gene match: 11. CDR1 and CDR2 from the germline V gene are SQVTM and ANQGSEA. The chain's CDR3 is CSAYRGTGLETQYF. The covered CDR3 bases are TGCAGCGCCTACCGCGGGACAGGGTTGGAGACC.

Notes on this clone: The read terminates 3 residues before the CDR3 end, so the remaining end is supplied by the germline J gene. The V and J genes are TRBV20-1 and TRBJ1-1; the match to TRBD1 covers 7 bases. Germline V gene lookup returns CDR1 DFQATT and CDR2 SNEGSKA (reference sequence). The CDR3 has 14 residues. The V segment lost 5 bases and the J segment 1 base; nucleotides outside the gene matches: 7. Here the CDR3 reads CSARRTGRNTEAFF. The CDR3 bases that were read are TGCAGTGCTCGCAGGACAGGACGGAACACTGAA.

As to this clone: The DNA ends 3 residues before the CDR3 does, and the rest of the CDR3 is filled in from the germline J gene. This sequence joins TRBV28 and TRBJ2-3, with D possibly called TRBD1 or TRBD2 (5 bases each). V shed 7 bases and J shed 3 bases, with 26 bases lying between them. The V gene's germline CDR1 is MDHEN and CDR2 SYDVKM. CDR3 length equals 18 residues. The DNA read from the CDR3 is TGTGCCAGCATCCCACGGCCAGTTGAACAGGAGGTGACAGATACG. As protein: CASIPRPVEQEVTDT. From start to end, the CDR3 is CASIPRPVEQEVTDTQYF.

A word on this clone: The CDR3 extends 3 residues past the end of the read, so its final part is completed from the germline J gene. The rearrangement links TRBV2 to TRBJ1-1, with D possibly matching TRBD1 (6 bases). Looked up from germline, CDR1 is SNHLY and CDR2 is FYNNEI. Trimming shortened V by 8 bases and J by 0 bases, and 25 bases separated the two germline ends. This CDR3 region has 18 residues. CDR3 loop: CASFYSSSGTNMNTEAFF. The sequenced part of the CDR3 DNA is TGTGCCAGCTTTTATTCTTCGTCCGGGACAAACATGAACACTGAA.

Points on this clone: The CDR3 end falls 3 residues outside the read, so it is completed with the germline J gene. The rearrangement uses TRBV7-9 and TRBJ1-4; 7 bases match TRBD1. Unmatched junction bases numbered 8, after V lost 5 bases and J lost 8 bases. This CDR3 contains 14 residues. Germline CDR1 and CDR2: SEHNR and FQNEAQ (reference sequence). CDR3 amino acids: CASSRTGEEEKLFF. The covered CDR3 bases are TGTGCCAGCAGCAGAACAGGGGAAGAGGAAAAA.

The CDR3 is CASSLGLAGIYF. The part of the CDR3 DNA that was read is TGTGCCAGCAGCTTAGGGCTAGCGGGG. V usage is TRBV7-6 and J usage is TRBJ1-3; D ambiguous. The read ends 3 residues shy of where the CDR3 ends; the end is completed using the germline J gene. The germline V gene has CDR1 SGHVS and CDR2 FNYEAQ. The CDR3 is 12 amino acids.

As to this clone: The sequenced fragment ends 3 residues before the CDR3 boundary, so the rest is inferred from the germline J gene. The chain recombines TRBV6-4 with TRBJ1-1, with TRBD1 identical over 8 bases. The CDR3 is 14 residues long. V lost 3 bases to trimming and J lost 2 bases; unmatched junction nucleotides: 2. The germline V gene has CDR1 MRHNA and CDR2 SNTAGT. CDR3 protein: CASSEQGGNTEAFF. Incomplete CDR3 DNA: TGTGCCAGCAGTGAACAGGGGGGAAACACTGAA.

Remarks on this clone: The CDR3 end falls 3 residues outside the read, so it is completed with the germline J gene. This chain connects TRBV7-9 to TRBJ1-2; TRBD1 matches at 7 bases. From germline, CDR1 is SEHNR and CDR2 FQNEAQ (reference sequence). The CDR3 loop spans 14 amino acids. The V and J ends lost 8 bases and 7 bases, in that order; junction bases with no gene match: 13. CDR3 region: CASVGAGGIGGYTF. Partial CDR3 DNA: TGTGCCAGCGTCGGGGCAGGGGGAATAGGTGGC.

Of note for this clone: The CDR3 is cut off 3 residues early in the read; its end comes from the germline J gene. The chain couples TRBV28 to TRBJ1-3, with D perhaps matching TRBD1 (5 bases). Between the trimmed V and J ends, which lost 2 bases and 4 bases, there was a span of 12 bases. The CDR3 covers 15 residues. Germline V gives CDR1 MDHEN, CDR2 SYDVKM. The DNA read from the CDR3 is TGTGCCAGCAGTTTAGATCAAGGGGTAGGAAACACC. Translating gives CASSLDQGVGNT. The entire CDR3 protein reads CASSLDQGVGNTIYF.

In regard to this clone: The read terminates 3 residues before the CDR3 end, so the remaining end is supplied by the germline J gene. V gene TRBV5-6 combines with J gene TRBJ2-5; D call uncertain. The length of the CDR3 is 14 residues. Germline-derived CDR1 and CDR2 are SGHDT and YYEEEE. V gave up 3 bases and J gave up 1 base, with 10 bases separating them. The CDR3 bases that were read are TGTGCCAGCAGCTCAACTACACTCCAAGAGACC. The encoded protein is CASSSTTLQET. The whole CDR3 is CASSSTTLQETQYF.

A word on this clone: The read gets to within 3 residues of the CDR3 end, and the germline J gene fills in the rest. This chain joins TRBV2 and TRBJ1-2, with unresolved D. The V gene's germline CDR1 is SNHLY and CDR2 FYNNEI. The CDR3 spans 12 residues. With 1 base removed from V and 5 bases from J, the gap between germline ends came to 5 bases. The CDR3 bases that were read are TGTGCCAGCAGTGAAGGGACTTATGGC. Translated, it gives CASSEGTYG. The entire CDR3 sequence reads CASSEGTYGYTF.